This is a list of T cell receptor beta chains from one sample in a study of sequential checkpoint blockade in melanoma. This table comes from immunoSEQ multiplex PCR, and its TCRdb copy is limited to in-frame clones, with some not included. The repertoire has around 9,100 clones, just under 60% of them found once; the top ten carry around 43%. Material: CD8+ T cells sorted from blood (inferred from file names), obtained from a patient given nivolumab and ipilimumab in sequence. The receptors were gathered from a human donor with melanoma. Each CDR3 is given with its conserved first and last residue. Fields, in order: CDR3 DNA, CDR3 protein, J gene, clone size, D gene, V gene. The D gene is left open where the match is weak. Clone size is shown for a subset of rows, as once, few, many or a class of expanded clone.

CDR3nt: TGCGCCACCTCCCCAGGGACAGGGGTGGATACGCAGTATTTT
CDR3aa: CATSPGTGVDTQYF
j_gene: TRBJ2-3
abundance: -
d_gene: TRBD1
v_gene: TRBV10-1

CDR3nt: TGTGCCAGCAGTGACGACAGCTATGGCTACACCTTC
CDR3aa: CASSDDSYGYTF
j_gene: TRBJ1-2
abundance: -
d_gene: -
v_gene: TRBV2

CDR3nt: TGTGCCAGCAGCGTAGAATACAGGGGAGGAAAACTGTTTTTT
CDR3aa: CASSVEYRGGKLFF
j_gene: TRBJ1-4
abundance: once
d_gene: TRBD1
v_gene: TRBV9

CDR3nt: TGTGCCAGCAACGAAGAGGGCGGGGTGGGCGAGCAGTACTTC
CDR3aa: CASNEEGGVGEQYF
j_gene: TRBJ2-7
abundance: few
d_gene: -
v_gene: TRBV9

CDR3nt: TGTGCCAGCAGTTTATTTGGGACTAGCGGTACTGACGGCTACGAGCAGTACTTC
CDR3aa: CASSLFGTSGTDGYEQYF
j_gene: TRBJ2-7
abundance: large
d_gene: TRBD2
v_gene: TRBV28

CDR3nt: TGCGCCAGCAGCTTGGCCGCAGGGGCCTCCTACGAGCAGTACTTC
CDR3aa: CASSLAAGASYEQYF
j_gene: TRBJ2-7
abundance: -
d_gene: -
v_gene: TRBV5-1

CDR3nt: TGTGCCACCAGCAGAGAGGTCGAGCGGGATACGCAGTATTTT
CDR3aa: CATSREVERDTQYF
j_gene: TRBJ2-3
abundance: -
d_gene: -
v_gene: TRBV15

CDR3nt: TGTGCCAGTAGTCCAGACAGGGCTAGCACAGATACGCAGTATTTT
CDR3aa: CASSPDRASTDTQYF
j_gene: TRBJ2-3
abundance: -
d_gene: TRBD1
v_gene: TRBV19

CDR3nt: TGTGCCAGCAGCGTTGGGGGCACCAATCAGCCCCAGCATTTT
CDR3aa: CASSVGGTNQPQHF
j_gene: TRBJ1-5
abundance: -
d_gene: -
v_gene: TRBV9

CDR3nt: TGTGCCAGCAGCTTAGCGCCGGGACAGCCGGGGCGTTACAATGAGCAGTTCTTC
CDR3aa: CASSLAPGQPGRYNEQFF
j_gene: TRBJ2-1
abundance: -
d_gene: TRBD1
v_gene: TRBV7-9

CDR3nt: TGTGCCAGCAGTCGGGGGAGGATCGAAGCTTTCTTT
CDR3aa: CASSRGRIEAFF
j_gene: TRBJ1-1
abundance: -
d_gene: -
v_gene: TRBV7-9

CDR3nt: TGTGCCAGCAGTTGGGGGAGGAATCAGCCCCAGCATTTT
CDR3aa: CASSWGRNQPQHF
j_gene: TRBJ1-5
abundance: -
d_gene: -
v_gene: TRBV6-5

CDR3nt: TGTGCCAGCAGCTTTCGGGGGAACACTGAAGCTTTCTTT
CDR3aa: CASSFRGNTEAFF
j_gene: TRBJ1-1
abundance: once
d_gene: -
v_gene: TRBV5-4

CDR3nt: TGTGCCAGCAGCTTCGCGGGGGCCAGCTCCTACGAGCAGTACTTC
CDR3aa: CASSFAGASSYEQYF
j_gene: TRBJ2-7
abundance: medium-sized
d_gene: -
v_gene: TRBV5-5

CDR3nt: TGCGCCAGCAGCCAAGCTCGTCCGGGCCGAGCAGGGGAGACCCAGTACTTC
CDR3aa: CASSQARPGRAGETQYF
j_gene: TRBJ2-5
abundance: -
d_gene: -
v_gene: TRBV4-1

CDR3nt: TGTGCCTGGAGCCTGCGGAGAGTCAATGAGCAGTTCTTC
CDR3aa: CAWSLRRVNEQFF
j_gene: TRBJ2-1
abundance: once
d_gene: -
v_gene: TRBV30

CDR3nt: TGCGCCAGCAGCCTCGGGGGGGGGAACACTGAAGCTTTCTTT
CDR3aa: CASSLGGGNTEAFF
j_gene: TRBJ1-1
abundance: -
d_gene: -
v_gene: TRBV5-1